The sequence of this T cell receptor (beta chain) was determined in a study of cytomegalovirus exposure and HLA in healthy donors. For the study at large: There were roughly 120 million unique TCR beta sequences, drawn from some 180 million T cells, in an earlier analysis.

The primer mix had 60 Vbeta and 13 Jbeta primers. Generated by immunoSEQ multiplex PCR, the TCRdb table keeps only in-frame clones and is missing some. The repertoire includes 200,000 to 250,000 clones, more than 80% of them detected once, and approximately 2.9% sits in the top ten. The sample was PBMCs. The sequence derives from a man aged 25 to 40 in good health and CMV-seronegative.

The DNA of the CDR3 is TGTGCCAGCAGTCTGACTAGCGGGGAGTACAATGAGCAGTTCTTC. Translating gives CASSLTSGEYNEQFF. The rearrangement uses TRBV11-2 and TRBJ2-1, with 11 positions matching TRBD2. V lost 6 bases, J lost 4 bases, and 5 bases stayed unmatched. This CDR3 is 15 amino acids long. Looked up from germline, CDR1 is SGHAT and CDR2 is FQNNGV.